The clone carrying this T cell receptor beta chain was counted between two and nine times. Its specificity is not known. Investigators reverse transcribed all isolated RNA, so they sequenced expressed TCRB transcripts. Data came from immunoSEQ multiplex PCR; TCRdb stores just in-frame clones and leaves some out. The data show some 190,000 clones, with over 6% seen just once and roughly 0.46% held by the top ten. These data originate in a study of beta chain features in type 1 diabetes. Findings and limits, study-wide: The naive, central memory and Treg TCRB repertoires looked more alike in patients than they did in healthy donors. Type 1 diabetes patients had fewer VDJ junction insertions and more deletions. In every one of the four CD4+ subsets, TCRB CDR3s were moderately but significantly shorter in Type 1 diabetes patients.

It was via CD45RO/CCR7/CD25/CD127/CD95/CD27 that CD4+ naive, central memory, regulatory and stem cell-like memory cells were sorted. Populations isolated by sorting all had purity greater than 95%. Between the trimmed V and J ends, which lost 7 bases and 0 bases, there was a span of 18 bases. Germline V gene data show CDR1 as SQVTM and CDR2 as ANQGSEA. The CDR3 totals 15 residues. The rearrangement uses TRBV29-1 and TRBJ1-1, with D possibly matching TRBD1 (6 bases). This receptor was taken from a man between 18 and 29 years old with type 1 diabetes. What was sequenced was central memory CD4+ T cells from blood. The CDR3 here is CSASQGWGMNTEAFF. DNA of the CDR3: TGCAGCGCGTCACAGGGATGGGGCATGAACACTGAAGCTTTCTTT.